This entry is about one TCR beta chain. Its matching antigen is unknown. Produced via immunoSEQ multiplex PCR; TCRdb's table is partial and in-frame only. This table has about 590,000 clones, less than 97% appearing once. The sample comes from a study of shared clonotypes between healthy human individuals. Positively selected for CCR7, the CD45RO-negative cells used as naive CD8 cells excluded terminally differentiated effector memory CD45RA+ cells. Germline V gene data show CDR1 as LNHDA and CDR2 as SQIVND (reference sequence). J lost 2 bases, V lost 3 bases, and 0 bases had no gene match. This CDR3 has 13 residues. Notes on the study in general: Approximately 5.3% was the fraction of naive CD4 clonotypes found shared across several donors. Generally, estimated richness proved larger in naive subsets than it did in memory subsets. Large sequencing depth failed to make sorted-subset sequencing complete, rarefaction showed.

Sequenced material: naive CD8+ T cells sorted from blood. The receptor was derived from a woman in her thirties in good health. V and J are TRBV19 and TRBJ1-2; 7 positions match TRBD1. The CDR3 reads CASSMGQNYGYTF. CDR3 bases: TGTGCCAGTAGTATGGGACAGAACTATGGCTACACCTTC.